The source of this T cell receptor beta chain is a study of somatic mutations in cytotoxic T cells in rheumatoid arthritis. Study details: Patients gave 30 ml EDTA peripheral blood immediately after diagnosis, prior to starting treatment. Flow sorting yielded some V beta antibody-stained T-cell populations at nearly 100% purity, among them V beta1+ cells sequenced for TCRB. Study-wide findings and caveats: The study found no significant difference in CD8+ T-cell clonality between rheumatoid arthritis patients and age-matched healthy controls.

About this clone itself: Its antigen is unknown.

Original handling: Concordance between patient CD8+ clones exceeding 1% and published virus-specific TCRB sequences was infrequent. TCRdb's copy holds only in-frame clones and misses some; the assay was immunoSEQ multiplex PCR. From that table come the V and J calls and clone size; the DNA was used to work out D and trimming. Here the sample spans about 15,000 clones, 70% to 75% being singletons. This CDR3 region has 12 residues. Trimming removed 7 bases from V and 1 base from J, with 7 bases in between. Germline loops: CDR1 LNHDA, CDR2 SQIVND (reference sequence). The sample consisted of CD8+ T cells sorted from blood. This clonotype originated in an adult with rheumatoid arthritis. This chain connects TRBV19 to TRBJ1-1; D is unresolved. The CDR3 loop is CASIGPNTEAFF. DNA of the CDR3: TGTGCCAGTATCGGCCCGAACACTGAAGCTTTCTTT. Full variable domain (remainder filled in from reference TRBV19 and TRBJ1-1): DGGITQSPKYLFRKEGQNVTLSCEQNLNHDAMYWYRQDPGQGLRLIYYSQIVNDFQKGDIAEGYSVSREKKESFPLTVTSAQKNPTAFYLCASIGPNTEAFFGQGTRLTVV.